A single sample gave rise to the 7 T cell receptor beta chains below, sequenced in a study of spatial heterogeneity in lung cancer. Time point here: sample taken at primary tumor resection. MiXCR was run by TCRdb on the 5' RACE reads, yielding one entry per CDR3 protein. The table lists roughly 39,000 distinct CDR3 sequences, around 7% of them singletons. This sample comprised PBMCs, obtained at surgery. Receptor source: a female donor with early-stage non-small cell lung cancer.

This clonotype occurred many times. This chain connects TRBV2 to TRBJ1-5; 7 nucleotides agree with TRBD1. The germline V gene encodes CDR1 SNHLY and CDR2 FYNNEI. The CDR3 runs 15 residues. Trimming cost V 6 bases and J 7 bases; bases outside gene matches: 12. The CDR3 bases are TGTGCCAGCAGCCGACAGGGAGAACCTTCCCAGCCCCAGCATTTT. This sequence encodes CASSRQGEPSQPQHF.

Many counts were recorded for this clonotype. The V call is TRBV12-3 or TRBV12-4, the J call TRBJ2-7, with 7 bases lining up with TRBD1. The CDR3 loop spans 14 amino acids. V shed 7 bases and J 4 bases; nucleotides not matched to a gene: 10. Written as DNA, the CDR3 is TGTGCCAGCACCCAACAGGGACAGCTGTACGAGCAGTACTTC. Its protein product is CASTQQGQLYEQYF.

The genes are TRBV4-3 and TRBJ1-2, with D maybe TRBD1 (5 bases). V dropped 4 bases and J dropped 4 bases, with 22 bases sitting between them. The length of the CDR3 is 17 residues. Germline values: CDR1 LGHNA, CDR2 YSLEER. The CDR3 DNA reads TGCGCCAGCAGCCCAGACCCCCCGCAGGGACGACCCTATGGCTACACCTTC. This codes for CASSPDPPQGRPYGYTF.

A few counts support this clonotype. The chain couples TRBV24-1 to TRBJ2-3; TRBD2 might be the D (7 bases). Germline V gives CDR1 KGHDR, CDR2 SFDVKD. V was shortened by 9 bases and J by 4 bases, with 19 bases between the two germline ends. The CDR3 has 15 amino acids. CDR3 loop: CATGGGAGMSDTQYF. Written as DNA, the CDR3 is TGTGCCACCGGGGGGGGGGCAGGGATGTCAGATACGCAGTATTTT.

This clonotype was observed at least ten times. V gene TRBV11-2 combines with J gene TRBJ2-5; maybe TRBD2 (6 bases). The V end was cut by 4 bases, the J end by 6 bases, with 15 bases between. CDR3 length: 14 residues. CDR1 is SGHAT, CDR2 FQNNGV, per germline. CDR3 sequence: CASSSTRGEKTQYF. CDR3 bases: TGTGCCAGCAGCTCAACCCGCGGGGAAAAGACCCAGTACTTC.

This chain connects TRBV6-6 to TRBJ1-5; D ambiguous. The CDR3 runs 12 residues. Germline loops: CDR1 MNHNY, CDR2 SVGAGI (reference sequence). V was trimmed by 4 bases and J by 3 bases, leaving 4 bases between them. The CDR3 reads CASSLHNQPQHF. The CDR3 bases are TGTGCCAGCAGTTTACACAATCAGCCCCAGCATTTT.

This clonotype was seen a handful of times. The chain carries TRBV19 and TRBJ2-2; 7 nucleotides align to TRBD2. Germline-derived CDR1 and CDR2 are LNHDA and SQIVND (reference sequence). This CDR3 region has 16 residues. V lost 7 bases, J lost 2 bases, and 10 bases stayed unmatched. Here the CDR3 DNA reads TGTGCCAGTACCTCAGTTGGGGGACTAAACACCGGGGAGCTGTTTTTT. Protein product: CASTSVGGLNTGELFF.